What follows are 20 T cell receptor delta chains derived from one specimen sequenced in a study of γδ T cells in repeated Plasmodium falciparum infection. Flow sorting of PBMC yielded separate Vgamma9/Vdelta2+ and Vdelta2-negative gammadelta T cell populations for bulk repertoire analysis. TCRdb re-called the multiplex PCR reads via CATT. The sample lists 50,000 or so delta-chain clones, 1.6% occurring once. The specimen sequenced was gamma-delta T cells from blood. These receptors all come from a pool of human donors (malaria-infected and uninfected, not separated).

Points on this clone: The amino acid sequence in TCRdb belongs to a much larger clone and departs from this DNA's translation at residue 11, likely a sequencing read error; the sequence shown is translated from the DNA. The CDR3 is CALGELPVYGSRNTDKLIF. The CDR3 region has the DNA TGTGCTCTTGGGGAACTGCCGGTCTACGGTTCCCGGAACACCGATAAACTCATCTTT. The chain couples TRDV1 to TRDJ1; D is undetermined. Per germline, CDR1 TSWWSYY and CDR2 QGS. V was pared by 0 bases and J by 0 bases, with 20 bases between. This CDR3 is 19 amino acids long.

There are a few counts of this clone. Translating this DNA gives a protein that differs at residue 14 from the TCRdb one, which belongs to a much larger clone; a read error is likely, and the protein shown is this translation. DNA of the CDR3: TGTGCTCTTGGGACTACCAAGCGGGGATACGCCAATCACGCCGATAAACTCATCTTT. As protein: CALGTTKRGYANHADKLIF. The chain has TRDV1 and TRDJ1; TRDD3 aligns across 9 bases. The CDR3 has 19 amino acids. Losses at the gene ends were 5 bases for V and 3 bases for J; bases not matched to a gene: 19. The germline V gene encodes CDR1 TSWWSYY and CDR2 QGS.

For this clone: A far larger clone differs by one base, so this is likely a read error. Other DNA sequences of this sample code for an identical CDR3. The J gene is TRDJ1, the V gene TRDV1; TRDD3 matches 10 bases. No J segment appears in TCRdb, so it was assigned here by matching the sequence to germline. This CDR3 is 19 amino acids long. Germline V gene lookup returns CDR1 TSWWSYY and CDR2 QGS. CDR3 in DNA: TGTGCCCTTGGGGAAAGGCCCCCTATCTGGGGGATATGCACCGATAAACTCATCTTT. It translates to CALGERPPIWGICTDKLIF.

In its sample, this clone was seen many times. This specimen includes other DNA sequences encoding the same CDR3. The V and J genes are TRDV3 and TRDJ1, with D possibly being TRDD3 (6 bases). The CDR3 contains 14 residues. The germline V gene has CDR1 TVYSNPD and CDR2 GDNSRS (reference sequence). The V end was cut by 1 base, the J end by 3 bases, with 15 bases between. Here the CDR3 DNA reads TGTGCCTTTAATGAGGGACTGGGAGCCGATAAACTCATCTTT. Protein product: CAFNEGLGADKLIF.

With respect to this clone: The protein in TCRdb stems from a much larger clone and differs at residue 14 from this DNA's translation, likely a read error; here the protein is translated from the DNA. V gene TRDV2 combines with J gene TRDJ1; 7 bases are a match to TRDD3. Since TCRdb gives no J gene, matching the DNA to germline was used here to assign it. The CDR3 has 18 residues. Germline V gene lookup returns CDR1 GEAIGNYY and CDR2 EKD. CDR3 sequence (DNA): TGTGCCTGTGACACGCTGGGGGCTGAGAACTTGTACACCAATAAACTCATCTTT. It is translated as CACDTLGAENLYTNKLIF.

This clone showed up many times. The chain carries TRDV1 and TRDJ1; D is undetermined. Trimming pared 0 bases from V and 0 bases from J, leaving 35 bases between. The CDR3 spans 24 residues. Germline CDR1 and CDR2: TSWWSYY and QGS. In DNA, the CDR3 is TGTGCTCTTGGGGAACTAGGAAGTCTCATACCGCCGAACTACCCCTGTAGGGACACCGATAAACTCATCTTT. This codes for CALGELGSLIPPNYPCRDTDKLIF.

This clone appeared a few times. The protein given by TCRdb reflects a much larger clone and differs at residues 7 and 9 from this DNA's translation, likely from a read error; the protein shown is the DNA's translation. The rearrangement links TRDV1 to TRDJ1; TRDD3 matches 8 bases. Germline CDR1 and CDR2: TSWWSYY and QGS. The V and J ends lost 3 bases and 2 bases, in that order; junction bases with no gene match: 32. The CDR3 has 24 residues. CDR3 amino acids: CALGDRRALLSSYWGSRGTDKLIF. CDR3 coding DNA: TGTGCTCTTGGGGATCGCAGGGCCCTCCTTTCCTCGTACTGGGGGTCCCGAGGAACCGATAAACTCATCTTT.

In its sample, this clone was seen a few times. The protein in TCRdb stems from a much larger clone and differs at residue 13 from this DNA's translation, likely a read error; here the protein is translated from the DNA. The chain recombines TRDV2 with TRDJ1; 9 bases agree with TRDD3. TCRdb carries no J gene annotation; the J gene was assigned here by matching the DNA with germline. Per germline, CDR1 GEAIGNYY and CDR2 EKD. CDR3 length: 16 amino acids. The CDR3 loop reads CASRRTGGLYTDRLIF. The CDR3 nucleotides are TGTGCCTCCAGGAGAACTGGGGGACTGTACACCGATAGACTCATCTTT.

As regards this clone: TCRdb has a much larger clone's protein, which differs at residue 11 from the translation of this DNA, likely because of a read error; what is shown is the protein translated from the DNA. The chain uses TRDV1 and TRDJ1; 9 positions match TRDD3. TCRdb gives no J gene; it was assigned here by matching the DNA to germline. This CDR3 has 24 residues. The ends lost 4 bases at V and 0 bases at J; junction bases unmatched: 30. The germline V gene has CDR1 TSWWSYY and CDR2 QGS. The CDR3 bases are TGTGCTCTTGGGGCCCGAAACGTAATTCCTGGGCCGGGGGATACTAGTGGGTACACCGATAAACTCATCTTT. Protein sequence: CALGARNVIPGPGDTSGYTDKLIF.

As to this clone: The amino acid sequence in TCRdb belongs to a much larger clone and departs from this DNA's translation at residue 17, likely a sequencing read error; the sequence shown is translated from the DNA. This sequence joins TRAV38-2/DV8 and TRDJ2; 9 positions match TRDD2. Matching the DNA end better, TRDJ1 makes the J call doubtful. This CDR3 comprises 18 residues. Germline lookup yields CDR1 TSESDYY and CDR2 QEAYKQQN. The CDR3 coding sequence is TGTGCTTATAGGGGCCTTCCTACCGTCTGGGGACAGACAGCACAACTCATCTTT. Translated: CAYRGLPTVWGQTAQLIF.

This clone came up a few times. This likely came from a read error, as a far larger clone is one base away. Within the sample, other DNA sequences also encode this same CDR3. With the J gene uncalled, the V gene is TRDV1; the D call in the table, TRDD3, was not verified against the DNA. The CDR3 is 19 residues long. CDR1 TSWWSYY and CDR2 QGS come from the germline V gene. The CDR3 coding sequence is TGTGCTCTTGGGGAATGGGACCCAACAACAGGGGGGGACACCGATAAACTCATCTTC. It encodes CALGEWDPTTGGDTDKLIF.

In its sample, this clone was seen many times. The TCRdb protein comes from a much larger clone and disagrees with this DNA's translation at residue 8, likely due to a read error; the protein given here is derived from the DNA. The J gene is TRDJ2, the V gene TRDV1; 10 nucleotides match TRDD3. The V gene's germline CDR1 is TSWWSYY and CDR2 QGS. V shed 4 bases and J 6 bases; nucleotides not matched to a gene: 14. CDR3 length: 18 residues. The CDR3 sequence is CALGALPLPWGIAAQLFF. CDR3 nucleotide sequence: TGTGCTCTTGGGGCTCTTCCTCTTCCCTGGGGGATAGCAGCACAACTCTTCTTT.

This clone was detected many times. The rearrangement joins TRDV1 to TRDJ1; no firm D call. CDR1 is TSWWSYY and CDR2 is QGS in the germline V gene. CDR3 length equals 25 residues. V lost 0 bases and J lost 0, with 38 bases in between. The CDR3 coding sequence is TGTGCTCTTGGGGAACTTCCATTTTCCCGGATCGTGGGAGGCGACACGCGAAAATACACCGATAAACTCATCTTT. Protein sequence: CALGELPFSRIVGGDTRKYTDKLIF.

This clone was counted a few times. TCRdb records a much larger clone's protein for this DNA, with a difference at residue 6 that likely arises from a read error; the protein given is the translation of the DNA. The CDR3 loop reads CACVSPGTRGPDKLIF. CDR3 DNA: TGTGCCTGTGTGAGTCCAGGTACGAGGGGTCCCGATAAACTCATCTTT. V usage is TRDV2 and J usage is TRDJ1; D is undetermined. This CDR3 is 16 amino acids long. The V gene lost 5 bases and the J gene lost 3 bases, with 21 bases spanning the gap. Germline V gene lookup returns CDR1 GEAIGNYY and CDR2 EKD.

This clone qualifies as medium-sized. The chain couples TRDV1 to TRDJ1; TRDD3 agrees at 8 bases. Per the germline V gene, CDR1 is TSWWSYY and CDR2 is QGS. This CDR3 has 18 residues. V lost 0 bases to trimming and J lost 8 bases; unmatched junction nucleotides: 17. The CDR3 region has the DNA TGTGCTCTTGGGGAACTTCCTACCCAATGGTACTGGGGGCGAAAACTCATCTTT. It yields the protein CALGELPTQWYWGRKLIF.

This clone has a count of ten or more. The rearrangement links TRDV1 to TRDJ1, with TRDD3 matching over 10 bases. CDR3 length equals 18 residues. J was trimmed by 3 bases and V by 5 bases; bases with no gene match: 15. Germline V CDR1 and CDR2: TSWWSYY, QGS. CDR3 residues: CALGTRAFVGDTADKLIF. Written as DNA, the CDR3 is TGTGCTCTTGGGACCCGGGCCTTCGTGGGGGATACAGCCGATAAACTCATCTTT.

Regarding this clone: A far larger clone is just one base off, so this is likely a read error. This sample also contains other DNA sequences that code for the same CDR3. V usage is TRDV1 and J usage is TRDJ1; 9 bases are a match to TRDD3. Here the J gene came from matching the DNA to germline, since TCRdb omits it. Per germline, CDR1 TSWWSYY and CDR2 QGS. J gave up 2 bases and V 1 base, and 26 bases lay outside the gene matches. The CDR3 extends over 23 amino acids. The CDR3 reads CALGEHRNLRRNWGNPWTDKLIF. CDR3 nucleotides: TGTGCTCTTGGGGAACACAGGAACCTGCGCCGTAACTGGGGGAACCCGTGGACCGATAAACTCATCTTT.

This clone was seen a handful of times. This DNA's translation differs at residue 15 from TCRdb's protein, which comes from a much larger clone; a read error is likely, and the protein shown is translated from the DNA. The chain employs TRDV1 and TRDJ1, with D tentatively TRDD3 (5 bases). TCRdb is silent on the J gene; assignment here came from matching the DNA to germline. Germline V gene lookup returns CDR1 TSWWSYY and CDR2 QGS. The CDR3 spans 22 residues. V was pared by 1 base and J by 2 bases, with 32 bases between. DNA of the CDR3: TGTGCTCTTGGGGAACCCTCGGGCGGCTACATGTTCGTACTGGAGGATACCGATAAACTCATCTTT. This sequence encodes CALGEPSGGYMFVLEDTDKLIF.

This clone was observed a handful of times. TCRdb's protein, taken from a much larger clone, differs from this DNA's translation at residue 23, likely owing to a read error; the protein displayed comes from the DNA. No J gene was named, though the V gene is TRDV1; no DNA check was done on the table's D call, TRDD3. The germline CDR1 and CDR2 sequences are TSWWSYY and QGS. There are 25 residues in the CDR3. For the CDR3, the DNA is TGTGCTCTTGGGGAACTAGTGAAACGCCTCACGAGTACTGGGGGTCTTATCGCTTACACCGATAAACGCATCTTT. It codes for CALGELVKRLTSTGGLIAYTDKRIF.

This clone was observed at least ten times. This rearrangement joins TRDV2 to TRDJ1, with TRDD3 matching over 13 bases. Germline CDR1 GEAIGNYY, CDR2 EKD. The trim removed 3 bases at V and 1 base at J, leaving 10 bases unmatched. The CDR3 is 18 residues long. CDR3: CACDPLILGDTATDKLIF. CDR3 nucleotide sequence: TGTGCCTGTGACCCATTAATACTGGGGGATACGGCCACCGATAAACTCATCTTT.